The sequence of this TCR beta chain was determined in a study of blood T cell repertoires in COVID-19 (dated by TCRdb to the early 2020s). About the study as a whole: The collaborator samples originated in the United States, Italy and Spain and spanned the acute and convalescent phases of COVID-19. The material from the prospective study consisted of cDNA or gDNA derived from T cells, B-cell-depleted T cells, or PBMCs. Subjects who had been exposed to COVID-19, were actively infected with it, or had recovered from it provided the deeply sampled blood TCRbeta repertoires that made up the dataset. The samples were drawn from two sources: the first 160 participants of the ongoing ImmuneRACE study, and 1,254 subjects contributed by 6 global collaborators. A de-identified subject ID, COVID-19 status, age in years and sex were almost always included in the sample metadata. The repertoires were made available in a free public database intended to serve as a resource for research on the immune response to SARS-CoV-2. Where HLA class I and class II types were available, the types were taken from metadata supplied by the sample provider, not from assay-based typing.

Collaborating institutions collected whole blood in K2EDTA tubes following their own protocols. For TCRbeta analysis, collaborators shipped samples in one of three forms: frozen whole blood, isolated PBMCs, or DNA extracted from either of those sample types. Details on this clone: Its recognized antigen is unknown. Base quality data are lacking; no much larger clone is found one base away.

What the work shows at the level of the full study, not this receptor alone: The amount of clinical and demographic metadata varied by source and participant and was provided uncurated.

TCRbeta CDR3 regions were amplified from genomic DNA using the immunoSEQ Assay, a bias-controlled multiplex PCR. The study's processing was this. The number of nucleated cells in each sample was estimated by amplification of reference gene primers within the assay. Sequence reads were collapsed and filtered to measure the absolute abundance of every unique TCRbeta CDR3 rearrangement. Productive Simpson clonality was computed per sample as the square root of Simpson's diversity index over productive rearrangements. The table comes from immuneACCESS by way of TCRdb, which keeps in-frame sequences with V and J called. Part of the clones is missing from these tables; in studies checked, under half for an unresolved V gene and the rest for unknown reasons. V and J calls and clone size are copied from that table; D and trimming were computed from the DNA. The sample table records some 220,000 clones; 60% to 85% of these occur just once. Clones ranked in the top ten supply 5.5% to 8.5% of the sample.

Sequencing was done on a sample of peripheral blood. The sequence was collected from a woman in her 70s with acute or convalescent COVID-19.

The CDR3 protein is CATSREASGGSYNEQFF. The bases read TGTGCCACCAGCAGAGAAGCTAGCGGGGGTTCCTACAATGAGCAGTTCTTC. The chain joins TRBV15 to TRBJ2-1; 10 of the junction bases match TRBD2. The germline V gene (reference sequence) supplies CDR1 LNHNV and CDR2 YYDKDF. Trimming accounts for 0 bases at V and 1 base at J, while the number of junction bases matched to no gene is 3. Taken from cysteine to phenylalanine, the CDR3 has 17 residues. Only the CDR3 DNA is retained, 51 bases long and in frame from the first base.